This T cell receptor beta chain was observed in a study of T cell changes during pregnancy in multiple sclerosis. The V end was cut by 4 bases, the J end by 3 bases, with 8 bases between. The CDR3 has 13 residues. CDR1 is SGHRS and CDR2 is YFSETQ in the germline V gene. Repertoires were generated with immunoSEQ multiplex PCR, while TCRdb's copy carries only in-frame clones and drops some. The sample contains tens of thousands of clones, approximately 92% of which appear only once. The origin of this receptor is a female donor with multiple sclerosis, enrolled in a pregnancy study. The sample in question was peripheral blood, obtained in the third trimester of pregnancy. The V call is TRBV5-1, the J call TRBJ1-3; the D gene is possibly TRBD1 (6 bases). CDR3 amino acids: CASSGGLGNTIYF. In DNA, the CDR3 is TGCGCCAGCAGCGGGGGCCTTGGAAACACCATATATTTT. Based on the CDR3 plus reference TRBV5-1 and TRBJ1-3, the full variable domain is KAGVTQTPRYLIKTRGQQVTLSCSPISGHRSVSWYQQTPGQGLQFLFEYFSETQRNKGNFPGRFSGRQFSNSRSEMNVSTLELGDSALYLCASSGGLGNTIYFGEGSWLTVV.